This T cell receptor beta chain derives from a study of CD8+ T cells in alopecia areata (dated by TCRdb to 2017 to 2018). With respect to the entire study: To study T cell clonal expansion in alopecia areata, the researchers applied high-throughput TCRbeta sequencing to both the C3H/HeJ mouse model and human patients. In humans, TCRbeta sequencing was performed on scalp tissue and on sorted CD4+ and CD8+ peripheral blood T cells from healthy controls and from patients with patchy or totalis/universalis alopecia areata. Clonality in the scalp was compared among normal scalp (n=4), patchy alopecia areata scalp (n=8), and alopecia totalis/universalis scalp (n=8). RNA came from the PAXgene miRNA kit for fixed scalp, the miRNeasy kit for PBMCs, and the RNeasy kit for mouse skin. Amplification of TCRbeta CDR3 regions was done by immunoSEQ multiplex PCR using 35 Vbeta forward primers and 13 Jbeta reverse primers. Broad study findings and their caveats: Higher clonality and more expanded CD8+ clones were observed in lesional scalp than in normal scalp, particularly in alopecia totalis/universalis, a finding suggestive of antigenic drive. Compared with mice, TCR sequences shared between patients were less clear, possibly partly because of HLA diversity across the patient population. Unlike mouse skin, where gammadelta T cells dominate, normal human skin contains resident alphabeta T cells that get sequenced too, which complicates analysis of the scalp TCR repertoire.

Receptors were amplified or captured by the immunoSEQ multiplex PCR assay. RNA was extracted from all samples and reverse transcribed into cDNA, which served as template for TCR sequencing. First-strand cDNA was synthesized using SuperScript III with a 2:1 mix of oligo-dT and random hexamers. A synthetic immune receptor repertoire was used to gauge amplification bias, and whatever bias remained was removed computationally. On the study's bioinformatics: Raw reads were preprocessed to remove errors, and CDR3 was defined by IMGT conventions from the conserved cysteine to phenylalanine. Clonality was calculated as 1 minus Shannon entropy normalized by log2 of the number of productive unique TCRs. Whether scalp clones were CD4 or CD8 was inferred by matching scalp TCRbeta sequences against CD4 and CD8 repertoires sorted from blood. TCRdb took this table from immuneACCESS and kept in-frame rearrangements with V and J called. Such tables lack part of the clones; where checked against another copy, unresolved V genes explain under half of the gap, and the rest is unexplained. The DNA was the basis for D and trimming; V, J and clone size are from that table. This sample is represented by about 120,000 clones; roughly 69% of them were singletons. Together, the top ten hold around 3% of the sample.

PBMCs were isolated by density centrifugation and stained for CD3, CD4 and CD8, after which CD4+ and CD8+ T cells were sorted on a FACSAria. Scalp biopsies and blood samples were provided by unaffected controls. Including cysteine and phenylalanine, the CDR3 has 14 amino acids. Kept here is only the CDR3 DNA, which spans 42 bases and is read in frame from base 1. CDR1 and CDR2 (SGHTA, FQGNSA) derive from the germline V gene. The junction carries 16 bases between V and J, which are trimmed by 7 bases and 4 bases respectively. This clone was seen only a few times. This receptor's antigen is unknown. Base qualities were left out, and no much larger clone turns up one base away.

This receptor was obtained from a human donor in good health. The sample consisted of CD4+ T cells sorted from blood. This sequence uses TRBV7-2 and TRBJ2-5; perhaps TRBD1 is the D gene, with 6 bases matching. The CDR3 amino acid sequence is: CASTTYLGGETQYF. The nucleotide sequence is TGTGCCAGCACCACTTACCTAGGGGGAGAGACCCAGTACTTC. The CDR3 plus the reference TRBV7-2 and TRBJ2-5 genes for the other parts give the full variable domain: GAGVSQSPSNKVTEKGKDVELRCDPISGHTALYWYRQSLGQGLEFLIYFQGNSAPDKSGLPSDRFSAERTGGSVSTLTIQRTQQEDSAVYLCASTTYLGGETQYFGPGTRLLVL.